The sequence of this T cell receptor beta chain was determined in a study of blood T cell repertoires in COVID-19. Study in general: Acute-phase and convalescent COVID-19 samples originated in the United States, Italy and Spain. PBMCs, B-cell-depleted T cells, or T cells provided the cDNA or gDNA that made up the material.

CDR1 KGHDR and CDR2 SFDVKD come from the germline V gene. Trimming cost V 7 bases and J 5 bases; bases outside gene matches: 3. This CDR3 is 13 amino acids long. Original processing methods: The assay estimated nucleated cells by amplifying reference gene primers. Measured with immunoSEQ multiplex PCR; TCRdb has only the in-frame clones, and not every one. The V and J calls and clone size come from that table; D and trimming were worked out from the DNA. The sample lists a few hundred thousand clones; about 82% were seen once. The TCR comes from a human donor in a cohort sampled during active COVID-19. The chain couples TRBV24-1 to TRBJ2-3; 9 bases are a match to TRBD1. Sequenced sample: peripheral blood. DNA for the CDR3: TGTGCCACCAGCCGGGACAGGGAAGATACGCAGTATTTT. Protein sequence: CATSRDREDTQYF.